The 14 T cell receptor beta chains below were found in one sample sequenced in a study of blood T cell repertoires in COVID-19. Libraries were prepared by immunoSEQ multiplex PCR; TCRdb keeps only in-frame clonotypes and omits some of them. The sample lists tens of thousands of clones; around 89% were seen once. The sequenced sample was peripheral blood. The origin of the receptors is a human donor with active COVID-19. The donor label of this sample is uncertain.

V usage is TRBV27 and J usage is TRBJ1-2, with D uncertain. The V and J ends lost 6 bases and 4 bases respectively, with 18 bases between them. This CDR3 comprises 15 residues. Per the germline V gene, CDR1 is MNHEY and CDR2 is SMNVEV (reference sequence). The CDR3: CASSVNHTPVYGYTF. Written as DNA, the CDR3 is TGTGCCAGCAGCGTTAATCACACCCCCGTCTATGGCTACACCTTC.

This clone has a single count. The genes are TRBV6-5 and TRBJ1-2; D remains unclear. V shed 6 bases and J shed 0 bases, with 8 bases lying between them. CDR1 is MNHEY, CDR2 SVGAGI, per germline. The CDR3 has 13 residues. This CDR3 reads CASRPGSNYGYTF. The CDR3 bases are TGTGCCAGCAGACCCGGGTCTAACTATGGCTACACCTTC.

This chain links TRBV14 with TRBJ1-1; maybe TRBD1 (5 bases). The CDR3 has 14 amino acids. CDR1 is SGHDN, CDR2 FVKESK, per germline. The germline V and J ends were trimmed by 2 bases and 8 bases, with 15 bases remaining between them. The CDR3, as DNA: TGTGCCAGCAGCCAAATGCCAGGCGGGGCAGAAGCTTTCTTT. This translates into CASSQMPGGAEAFF.

The chain joins TRBV27 to TRBJ2-7; 8 bases align to TRBD2. With 7 bases clipped from V and 2 bases from J, the junction kept 13 bases outside the gene matches. The CDR3 has 16 residues. Germline V lookup: CDR1 MNHEY, CDR2 SMNVEV (reference sequence). The CDR3 region is CASTLRGGRPPYEQYF. CDR3 coding DNA: TGTGCCAGCACCCTGCGGGGCGGGAGGCCTCCCTACGAGCAGTACTTC.

The J gene is TRBJ1-5, the V gene TRBV19, with a possible D match to TRBD1 (6 bases). The V gene's germline CDR1 is LNHDA and CDR2 SQIVND (reference sequence). This CDR3 comprises 16 residues. The ends were cut back, 3 bases at V and 0 bases at J, with 12 bases in the middle. The CDR3 sequence is CASSIGQRFSNQPQHF. The DNA for the CDR3 is TGTGCCAGTAGTATTGGACAGAGGTTTAGCAATCAGCCCCAGCATTTT. The full variable domain, its missing parts supplied by reference TRBV19 and TRBJ1-5, is DGGITQSPKYLFRKEGQNVTLSCEQNLNHDAMYWYRQDPGQGLRLIYYSQIVNDFQKGDIAEGYSVSREKKESFPLTVTSAQKNPTAFYLCASSIGQRFSNQPQHFGDGTRLSIL.

The gene calls are TRBV12-3 or TRBV12-4 and TRBJ1-5; D not resolved. Trimming removed 3 bases from V and 5 bases from J, with 5 bases in between. The CDR3 consists of 12 residues. CDR3 DNA sequence: TGTGCCAGCAGTTTTTCAGATCAGCCCCAGCATTTT. Protein sequence: CASSFSDQPQHF.

The chain couples TRBV2 to TRBJ1-1, with D perhaps matching TRBD1 (6 bases). V was cut by 3 bases and J by 1 base, with 9 bases left in between. The CDR3 runs 14 residues. Germline CDR1 SNHLY, CDR2 FYNNEI. The CDR3 loop is CASSDRGQNTEAFF. The CDR3 DNA sequence: TGTGCCAGCAGTGACAGGGGACAGAACACTGAAGCTTTCTTT.

This clone was detected only once. The chain employs TRBV5-4 and TRBJ1-6; D unclear. Germline V gene sequence: CDR1 SGHNT, CDR2 YYREEE (reference sequence). This CDR3 contains 13 residues. V lost 2 bases and J lost 10, with 10 bases in between. The CDR3 protein is CASSFDGESPLHF. CDR3 nucleotides: TGTGCCAGCAGCTTTGACGGGGAGTCACCCCTCCACTTT.

The chain carries TRBV6-2 or TRBV6-3 and TRBJ2-5; D possibly corresponds to TRBD2 (6 bases). There are 15 residues in the CDR3. Germline V gene data show CDR1 as MNHEY and CDR2 as SVGEGT. The ends were cut back, 4 bases at V and 5 bases at J, with 17 bases in the middle. The CDR3 region has the DNA TGTGCCAGCAGTTTCCGGCCGGGGAGGCCTGAGACCCAGTACTTC. Residues: CASSFRPGRPETQYF.

CDR3 sequence (DNA): TGTGCCAGCCCGGCCAAACCGGGTATTGGATTTACTAATGAAAAACTGTTTTTT. Translation: CASPAKPGIGFTNEKLFF. The gene calls are TRBV6-4 and TRBJ1-4; D is unclear. The CDR3 totals 18 residues. In germline, CDR1 is MRHNA, CDR2 SNTAGT. The germline V and J ends were trimmed by 8 bases and 2 bases, with 24 bases remaining between them.

This chain links TRBV9 with TRBJ2-1; 9 positions agree with TRBD2. After removal of 4 bases from V and 8 bases from J, the junction contained 10 bases not matched to a gene. The CDR3 covers 15 residues. The germline gives CDR1 SGDLS, CDR2 YYNGEE. The chain's CDR3 is CASSWMAGGSDEQFF. The CDR3 DNA follows: TGTGCCAGCAGCTGGATGGCGGGGGGGTCCGATGAGCAGTTCTTC.

The rearrangement joins TRBV15 to TRBJ2-3, with D perhaps TRBD1 (7 bases). CDR1 and CDR2 (germline): LNHNV, YYDKDF (reference sequence). The V gene lost 0 bases and the J gene lost 5 bases, with 12 bases spanning the gap. This CDR3 is built from 15 residues. The CDR3 sequence is CATSREGTAGDTQYF. The CDR3 region has the DNA TGTGCCACCAGCAGAGAGGGGACAGCGGGAGATACGCAGTATTTT.

This clone is categorized as large. This chain links TRBV7-2 with TRBJ2-7, with 7 nucleotides matching TRBD1. Germline values: CDR1 SGHTA, CDR2 FQGNSA. V trimming: 3 bases; J trimming: 3 bases; junction bases outside the gene matches: 5. The CDR3 spans 14 residues. The CDR3 region is CASSFPGQIYEQYF. The CDR3 DNA is TGTGCCAGCAGCTTTCCGGGACAGATCTACGAGCAGTACTTC.

V gene TRBV7-2 combines with J gene TRBJ2-7, with a tentative D call TRBD1 (6 bases). The CDR3 length is 14 residues. V was shortened by 2 bases and J by 2 bases, with 10 bases between the two germline ends. Germline V gene lookup returns CDR1 SGHTA and CDR2 FQGNSA. CDR3 in DNA: TGTGCCAGCAGCTTACCACAGGGCGCCTACGAGCAGTACTTC. Translation: CASSLPQGAYEQYF.